These 2 T cell receptor beta chains share one sample of origin, sequenced in a study of PD-1 blockade in mismatch repair-deficient tumors. Clones were read by immunoSEQ multiplex PCR, and TCRdb kept only the in-frame ones, dropping some. The sample shows around 110,000 clones, approximately 80% of them seen only once. Source: peripheral blood, taken approximately 60 weeks after starting pembrolizumab. These receptors came from an adult with mismatch repair-deficient cancer.

This chain joins TRBV11-2 and TRBJ2-2; 10 positions match TRBD2. Germline CDR1 and CDR2: SGHAT and FQNNGV. Germline trimming cut 5 bases from V and 8 bases from J; bases unmatched to any gene: 5. This CDR3 has 14 residues. This CDR3 reads CASSATSGIGELFF. The DNA for the CDR3 is TGTGCCAGCAGCGCCACTAGCGGGATAGGGGAGCTGTTTTTT.

V gene TRBV4-1 combines with J gene TRBJ2-1; no definite D call. This CDR3 is built from 15 residues. The germline V gene encodes CDR1 MGHRA and CDR2 YSYEKL. With 1 base removed from V and 0 bases from J, the gap between germline ends came to 7 bases. The CDR3: CASSQGPGSYNEQFF. As DNA, the CDR3 is TGCGCCAGCAGCCAAGGCCCAGGCTCCTACAATGAGCAGTTCTTC.